These 27 T cell receptor beta chains were all obtained from the same sample, sequenced in a study of blood T cell repertoires in COVID-19. Generated by immunoSEQ multiplex PCR, the TCRdb table keeps only in-frame clones and is missing some. The sample holds 250,000 or so clones; less than 90% are singletons and the top ten take 1.5%. The sequenced sample was peripheral blood. The receptors shown here come from a woman aged 40 to 49 who had recovered from COVID-19.

The rearrangement joins TRBV29-1 to TRBJ2-7; 7 nucleotides agree with TRBD1. V dropped 7 bases and J dropped 2; count of bases not matched to a gene: 8. CDR1 and CDR2 from the germline V gene are SQVTM and ANQGSEA. The CDR3 spans 13 residues. DNA for the CDR3: TGCAGCGCATGGGACAGAGCGCCCTACGAGCAGTACTTC. Its protein is CSAWDRAPYEQYF.

The chain combines TRBV6-5 with TRBJ1-3, with 7 positions matching TRBD1. The CDR3 is 15 amino acids. The germline gives CDR1 MNHEY, CDR2 SVGAGI. V gave up 5 bases and J gave up 0 bases; unmatched junction bases: 4. DNA for the CDR3: TGTGCCAGCAGTCAGCAGGGGGACTCTGGAAACACCATATATTTT. Its translation is CASSQQGDSGNTIYF.

The chain joins TRBV10-2 to TRBJ1-1; 8 nucleotides match TRBD1. CDR3 length: 15 residues. Trimming took 9 bases from V and 4 from J; bases not matched to a gene: 13. Germline V gene sequence: CDR1 WSHSY, CDR2 SAAADI. Here the CDR3 DNA reads TGCGCCAGTAAACCTAGACAGGGGCCTGGCACTGAAGCTTTCTTT. Its translation is CASKPRQGPGTEAFF.

The V and J genes are TRBV3-1 (or the pseudogene TRBV3-2) and TRBJ1-2; D gene ambiguous. The CDR3 length is 12 residues. V was shortened by 1 base and J by 4 bases, with 4 bases between the two germline ends. Germline V CDR1 and CDR2: LGHDT, YNNKEL (reference sequence). The CDR3 DNA reads as TGTGCCAGCAGCCAAGCTAGCTATGGCTACACCTTC. Translating gives CASSQASYGYTF.

J is TRBJ2-5 and V is TRBV7-2; the D gene is possibly TRBD2 (5 bases). Germline V gene lookup returns CDR1 SGHTA and CDR2 FQGNSA. V was shortened by 3 bases and J by 2 bases, with 10 bases between the two germline ends. This CDR3 spans 14 amino acids. The CDR3 sequence: CASSFSGPQETQYF. The CDR3 DNA reads as TGTGCCAGCAGCTTCAGCGGTCCTCAAGAGACCCAGTACTTC. The full variable domain, rest sourced from reference TRBV7-2 and TRBJ2-5, is GAGVSQSPSNKVTEKGKDVELRCDPISGHTALYWYRQSLGQGLEFLIYFQGNSAPDKSGLPSDRFSAERTGGSVSTLTIQRTQQEDSAVYLCASSFSGPQETQYFGPGTRLLVL.

The rearrangement joins TRBV9 to TRBJ2-7; tentative D call: TRBD2 (6 bases). With 2 bases removed from V and 2 bases from J, the gap between germline ends came to 8 bases. Germline V CDR1 and CDR2: SGDLS, YYNGEE. The CDR3 is 13 amino acids. The CDR3 loop reads CASSVPGAYEQYF. CDR3 coding DNA: TGTGCCAGCAGCGTGCCGGGAGCCTACGAGCAGTACTTC.

This clone has a single count. Here the CDR3 reads CASSQDTRGHIQYF. The CDR3 DNA reads TGTGCCAGCAGCCAAGACACACGAGGGCACATTCAGTACTTC. The chain joins TRBV3-1 (or the pseudogene TRBV3-2) to TRBJ2-4; D perhaps matches TRBD2 (5 bases). CDR3 length: 14 residues. Trimming took 0 bases from V and 8 from J, leaving 11 bases between them. Germline loops: CDR1 LGHDT, CDR2 YNNKEL (reference sequence).

The J gene is TRBJ2-1, the V gene TRBV6-1, with 11 bases lining up with TRBD2. Germline loops: CDR1 MNHNS, CDR2 SASEGT. The CDR3 is 15 residues long. J gave up 8 bases and V 3 bases, and 6 bases lay outside the gene matches. CDR3 loop: CASSELTSGGDEQFF. The CDR3 DNA follows: TGTGCCAGCAGTGAGCTAACTAGCGGGGGAGATGAGCAGTTCTTC.

This chain uses TRBV21-1 with TRBJ2-7; the table's D gene call, TRBD1, was not cross checked with the DNA. TRBV21-1 is flagged as a pseudogene. This CDR3 has 15 residues. DNA of the CDR3: TGTGCCAGCAGCAAAGGGGACAGGCACTCCTACGAGCAGTACTTC. Its translation is CASSKGDRHSYEQYF.

This clone has only one observation. This chain connects TRBV7-9 to TRBJ1-2, with 8 positions matching TRBD1. CDR3 length: 16 residues. The V segment lost 5 bases and the J segment 7 bases; nucleotides outside the gene matches: 15. Germline lookup yields CDR1 SEHNR and CDR2 FQNEAQ (reference sequence). Here the CDR3 reads CASSPPGQAAGSGYTF. CDR3 DNA: TGTGCCAGCAGCCCCCCGGGACAGGCCGCGGGGAGTGGCTACACCTTC.

The V call is TRBV7-9, the J call TRBJ1-6, with 7 bases identical to TRBD1. J was trimmed by 10 bases and V by 1 base; bases with no gene match: 4. CDR3 length equals 14 residues. Per the germline V gene, CDR1 is SEHNR and CDR2 is FQNEAQ (reference sequence). The CDR3 spells CASSLETGRSPLHF. The CDR3 DNA reads TGTGCCAGCAGCTTAGAGACAGGGAGGTCACCCCTCCACTTT.

The DNA for the CDR3 is TGTGCCAGCTCATCACAGTCTAATAGCAATCAGCCCCAGCATTTT. Protein product: CASSSQSNSNQPQHF. The rearrangement uses TRBV18 and TRBJ1-5, with no clear D. V was pared by 5 bases and J by 0 bases, with 11 bases between. CDR1 is KGHSH and CDR2 is LQKENI in the germline V gene. The CDR3 sequence is 15 residues long.

The CDR3 region has the DNA TGCGCCAGCAGCCTTCTAGCGGGGGGGGACAATGAGCAGTTCTTC. It translates to CASSLLAGGDNEQFF. The chain carries TRBV5-1 and TRBJ2-1; 12 bases fit TRBD2. The CDR3 is 15 residues long. Germline values: CDR1 SGHRS, CDR2 YFSETQ. Trimming cost V 4 bases and J 5 bases; bases outside gene matches: 4.

This clone occurred once. The same CDR3 is also encoded by other DNA sequences in this sample. The rearrangement joins TRBV30 to TRBJ2-7; TRBD1 matches at 7 bases. CDR3 size: 12 residues. With V trimmed by 2 bases and J by 3 bases, 1 base remained unmatched. Germline CDR1 reads GTSNPN; CDR2 reads SVGIG (reference sequence). CDR3: CAWSRDSYEQYF. CDR3 sequence (DNA): TGTGCCTGGAGTAGGGACAGCTACGAGCAGTACTTC.

This sequence joins TRBV5-1 and TRBJ2-3, with TRBD1 matching 8 bases. Germline assignment: CDR1 SGHRS and CDR2 YFSETQ. The CDR3 totals 16 residues. Trimming took 3 bases from V and 0 from J; bases not matched to a gene: 6. CDR3 DNA sequence: TGCGCCAGCAGCTCGGGACAGGTGACTAGCACAGATACGCAGTATTTT. Protein: CASSSGQVTSTDTQYF.

This chain joins TRBV28 and TRBJ2-1, with D perhaps TRBD1 (6 bases). This CDR3 has 15 residues. Germline values: CDR1 MDHEN, CDR2 SYDVKM. V was pared by 4 bases and J by 4 bases, with 14 bases between. The CDR3 region is CASSSGEQGYNEQFF. The CDR3 nucleotides read TGTGCCAGCAGTTCAGGGGAGCAGGGGTACAATGAGCAGTTCTTC.

The V and J genes are TRBV5-1 and TRBJ2-5, with 8 bases identical to TRBD2. J gave up 2 bases and V 0 bases, and 6 bases lay outside the gene matches. Germline assignment: CDR1 SGHRS and CDR2 YFSETQ. The CDR3 extends over 16 amino acids. The CDR3 spells CASSLVIAGPQETQYF. In nucleotides, the CDR3 is TGCGCCAGCAGCTTGGTAATAGCGGGGCCTCAAGAGACCCAGTACTTC.

V gene TRBV29-1 combines with J gene TRBJ2-3, with TRBD2 identical over 7 bases. V lost 4 bases, J lost 6 bases, and 7 bases stayed unmatched. The CDR3 contains 13 residues. Germline CDR1 SQVTM, CDR2 ANQGSEA. CDR3 region: CSVAGGITDTQYF. The CDR3 DNA sequence: TGCAGCGTTGCGGGGGGAATCACGGATACGCAGTATTTT.

There are a few counts of this clone. The rearrangement links TRBV6-1 to TRBJ1-3, with 7 bases fitting TRBD1. With 2 bases clipped from V and 2 bases from J, the junction kept 9 bases outside the gene matches. Germline lookup yields CDR1 MNHNS and CDR2 SASEGT. The CDR3 is made up of 17 amino acids. CDR3 sequence reads: CASSEFQGELAGNTIYF. CDR3 sequence (DNA): TGTGCCAGCAGTGAATTTCAGGGGGAACTGGCTGGAAACACCATATATTTT.

The rearrangement joins TRBV5-1 to TRBJ2-5, with 8 bases matching TRBD1. The CDR3 consists of 14 residues. V dropped 2 bases and J dropped 4; count of bases not matched to a gene: 4. Germline loops: CDR1 SGHRS, CDR2 YFSETQ. The CDR3 DNA follows: TGCGCCAGCAGCTTCTCCGGACAGGGAGAGACCCAGTACTTC. Translation: CASSFSGQGETQYF.

The chain couples TRBV30 to TRBJ1-1; 7 bases are a match to TRBD1. The V and J ends lost 0 bases and 4 bases, in that order; junction bases with no gene match: 2. Looked up from germline, CDR1 is GTSNPN and CDR2 is SVGIG (reference sequence). The CDR3 sequence is 13 residues long. The CDR3 DNA sequence: TGTGCCTGGAGTGTACAGGGGTCCACTGAAGCTTTCTTT. Protein product: CAWSVQGSTEAFF.

This chain joins TRBV27 and TRBJ1-5, with TRBD1 matching 8 bases. The germline CDR1 and CDR2 sequences are MNHEY and SMNVEV (reference sequence). V was clipped by 1 base and J by 6 bases; unmatched bases: 8. The CDR3 runs to 16 residues. In DNA form, the CDR3 reads TGTGCCAGCAGTTTATTAGGACAGGGAGTGGGTCAGCCCCAGCATTTT. Encoded protein: CASSLLGQGVGQPQHF.

The chain links TRBV6-5 to TRBJ2-2; 8 bases match TRBD1. This CDR3 spans 15 amino acids. Germline CDR1 reads MNHEY; CDR2 reads SVGAGI. V lost 5 bases, J lost 6 bases, and 8 bases stayed unmatched. As DNA, the CDR3 is TGTGCCAGCAGTCTGAGGACAGGGCTTCCCGGGGAGCTGTTTTTT. This translates into CASSLRTGLPGELFF.

V is TRBV6-6 and J is TRBJ2-2; 10 nucleotides align to TRBD2. With 2 bases clipped from V and 4 bases from J, the junction kept 4 bases outside the gene matches. The CDR3 is 16 residues long. Germline CDR1 MNHNY, CDR2 SVGAGI (reference sequence). The CDR3 DNA follows: TGTGCCAGCAGTTACCGTAGCGGGGGGAGCACCGGGGAGCTGTTTTTT. It translates to CASSYRSGGSTGELFF.

The gene calls are TRBV7-9 and TRBJ1-2; 7 nucleotides agree with TRBD1. V shed 5 bases, J shed 4 bases, and the junction held 4 bases outside the gene matches. CDR3 length: 13 residues. The germline CDR1 and CDR2 sequences are SEHNR and FQNEAQ (reference sequence). This CDR3 reads CASSQGTVYGYTF. Here the CDR3 DNA reads TGTGCCAGCAGCCAAGGGACAGTCTATGGCTACACCTTC.

This clone has only a few counts. The chain recombines TRBV27 with TRBJ2-2, with D unclear. Germline values: CDR1 MNHEY, CDR2 SMNVEV (reference sequence). CDR3 length: 14 amino acids. The V end was cut by 6 bases, the J end by 6 bases, with 14 bases between. This chain's CDR3 is CASRQPTRSGELFF. CDR3 sequence (DNA): TGTGCCAGCAGACAACCCACCAGGTCCGGGGAGCTGTTTTTT.

This chain joins TRBV19 and TRBJ2-5; tentative D call: TRBD1 (6 bases). The germline V gene has CDR1 LNHDA and CDR2 SQIVND (reference sequence). V gave up 3 bases and J gave up 13 bases, with 15 bases separating them. The CDR3 consists of 12 residues. CDR3 sequence (DNA): TGTGCCAGTAGTATGGGGCAGGGGCAAGCGTACTTC. It is translated as CASSMGQGQAYF.